This TCR beta chain was sequenced for a study of tumor-infiltrating lymphocytes in primary liver carcinoma. At the level of the study: The patient group consisted of men and women aged 30 to 69 years.

The template, about 550 ng total RNA, yielded TCR beta cDNA made with a constant-region primer. Amplification in three nested multiplex PCR rounds with slightly modified ARM-PCR gave rise to TCR beta libraries. The first two PCR rounds used TRBV1-TRBV30 primers with a Cbeta primer, roughly 10 cycles each. One entry per CDR3 protein results from TCRdb running MiXCR on the multiplex PCR reads. This table holds about 180,000 distinct CDR3 sequences, 50% to 75% found once. Germline DNA was also extracted, and blood RNA derived from unsorted whole blood. This CDR3 comprises 13 residues. Overall study results and limits: The study used bulk unsorted samples and so did not compare CD4+ and CD8+ repertoires.

Comments on this clonotype: Antigen: not known. A single base separates this from a much larger clone, so it may be a read error.

Sequences were obtained from peripheral blood. The chain links TRBV12-3 or TRBV12-4 to TRBJ1-1; TRBD1 matches at 7 bases. The sequence derives from a man in his forties with primary liver carcinoma and hepatitis B virus infection. In DNA form, the CDR3 reads TGTGCCAGCAGCAGGGGGACGTCTTATGAAGCTTTATTT. Its protein is CASSRGTSYEALF.